This T cell receptor (beta chain) was captured in a study of vaccination and CD4 T cells after COVID-19. Study context: The post-COVID sampling time was a median about 13 weeks after diagnosis, ranging from 35 to 161. Culture controls were given either a CEFX pool, an HIV-1 Nef pool, or no peptide.

This clonotype was picked up a small number of times. Its antigen remains unidentified. The Oncomine TCR Beta short-read assay sequenced DNA from cultured CD4+ T cells. TCRdb re-analysed the PCR reads in MiXCR, keeping a single row per CDR3 protein. The data contain 25,000 to 30,000 distinct CDR3 sequences, less than 45% of them seen just once; the ten biggest clones take up roughly 5%. V was clipped by 4 bases and J by 3 bases; unmatched bases: 6. From germline, CDR1 is MDHEN and CDR2 SYDVKM. The CDR3 sequence is 14 residues long. Time point in this sample: late sampling 161 to 241 days after vaccination in a few convalescent patients. Treatment specified: approximately nine-day PBMC culture with coronavirus spike peptide pools or control peptides (ViraFEST assay).

This clonotype was sampled from a human donor who had recovered from COVID-19. The chain recombines TRBV28 with TRBJ2-7, with TRBD1 matching 7 bases. Sample: CD4+ T cells from blood, cultured in vitro, taken about 7 months after SARS-CoV-2 vaccination. The DNA for the CDR3 is TGTGCCAGCAGTTCCCGGGACAGATTCTACGAGCAGTACTTC. Amino acid sequence: CASSSRDRFYEQYF.